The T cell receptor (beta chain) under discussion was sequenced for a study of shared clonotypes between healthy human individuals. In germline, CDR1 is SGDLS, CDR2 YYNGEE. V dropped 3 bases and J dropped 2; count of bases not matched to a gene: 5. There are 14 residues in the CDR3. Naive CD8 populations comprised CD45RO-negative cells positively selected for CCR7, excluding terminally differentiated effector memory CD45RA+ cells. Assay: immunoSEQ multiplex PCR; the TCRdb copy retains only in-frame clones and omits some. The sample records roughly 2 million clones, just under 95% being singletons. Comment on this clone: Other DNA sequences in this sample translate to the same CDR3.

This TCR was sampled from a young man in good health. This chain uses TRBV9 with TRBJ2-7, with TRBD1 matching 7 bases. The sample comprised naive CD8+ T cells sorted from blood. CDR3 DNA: TGTGCCAGCAGCGAGGGGGACAGTCCCTACGAGCAGTACTTC. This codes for CASSEGDSPYEQYF. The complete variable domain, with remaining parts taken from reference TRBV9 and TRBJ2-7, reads DSGVTQTPKHLITATGQRVTLRCSPRSGDLSVYWYQQSLDQGLQFLIQYYNGEERAKGNILERFSAQQFPDLHSELNLSSLELGDSALYFCASSEGDSPYEQYFGPGTRLTVT.